This T cell receptor beta chain was documented in a study of vaccination and CD4 T cells after COVID-19 (dated by TCRdb to about 2022). With regard to the full study: SARS-CoV-2 positivity had been established in the convalescent patients by nasal swab PCR, and mild disease was recorded in roughly ten of these patients and severe disease in one. The convalescent cohort included six males and four females, with two Hispanic individuals, seven Caucasians, two Asians and one multiracial person. Participants received two doses of either the Pfizer-BioNTech BNT162b2 vaccine (n=8) or the Moderna mRNA-1273 vaccine (n=2). Post-COVID blood samples were collected from convalescent patients a median of around 100 days after diagnosis, with a range of about 35 to 170 days. Post-vaccine blood samples were collected a median of around 70 days after the second vaccine dose, ranging from about 13 to 250 days. The cultures were stimulated with overlapping spike peptide pools from SARS-CoV-2 and from the common cold coronaviruses HCoV-NL63, HCoV-OC43 and HCoV-229E. Control cultures used a CEFX viral epitope pool as positive control, an HIV-1 Nef peptide pool as negative control, or no peptide. In approximately eleven COVID-19 convalescent patients and a handful of infection-naive healthy vaccine recipients, the spike-specific CD4+ TCR repertoire before mRNA vaccination was compared with the repertoire after mRNA vaccination. Study-wide conclusions, independent of this receptor: The median number of SARS-CoV-2-reactive clonotypes rose from under 25 after infection to approximately 41 after vaccination, but the change was not significant. Nearly all vaccine-specific clones in convalescent patients (304 of 307) were mono-reactive for SARS-CoV-2 spike rather than cross-reactive with common cold coronaviruses. Among convalescent patients, a median roughly 90% of the SARS-CoV-2-reactive clones seen after vaccination appeared only after vaccination, which suggests priming specific to the vaccine. Relatively few convalescent patients were included in the study, and early timepoints after natural infection were not analyzed.

Library generation was performed with PCR. TCR sequencing of DNA from cultured CD4+ T cells used the Oncomine TCR Beta short-read assay at the Johns Hopkins FTIC core. The QIAamp micro DNA kit was used to extract genomic DNA from the cultured CD4+ T cells. Oncomine TCR Beta libraries from cultured CD4+ T cells were pooled with unique dual indexes and sequenced on an Illumina iSeq 100. Per the authors' processing: Non-productive sequences were removed, and CDR3s not starting with C, not ending with F or W, or shorter than 7 amino acids were discarded. Antigen-specific clonotypes were identified using the MANAFEST web application through comparison of peptide-stimulated wells with reference and other culture wells. For a clone to be called positive, the clone needed an FDR below 0.05, an odds ratio above 5, and a productive frequency above 0.1% in at least two of three replicate wells. Cross-reactive clonotypes were defined as significantly expanded in both SARS-CoV-2 spike wells and at least one common cold coronavirus spike condition. CDR3 homology was assessed with Levenshtein distances (stringdist) and unrooted phylogenetic trees (ape) in R version 3.6.1. The public reads were quality trimmed at Q25 with fastp and then assembled into clones with MiXCR by TCRdb, keeping productive beta chains. Each record represents a unique CDR3 protein, reported with the most common genes and DNA among its rows. The V and J calls reflect TCRdb's pipeline rather than the authors' work. Within this sample are roughly 18,000 distinct CDR3 sequences, with more than 55% of them counted one time only. 11% of the sample comes from the top ten.

The meaning of the sample's treatment or condition label: approximately nine-day PBMC culture with coronavirus spike peptide pools or control peptides (ViraFEST assay). The ViraFEST assay, used in the study, expanded antigen-specific T cells with peptide pools and then identified the expanded clonotypes through TCR sequencing. The convalescent patients' positive SARS-CoV-2 PCR tests fell between March and December 2020, which was before the Alpha, Beta and Delta variants emerged in the United States. Around 2 million PBMCs per well were cultured in IMDM with roughly 5.5% human AB serum and 8 to 10 IU/ml IL-2, plus 10 ug/ml peptide pools. On days 3 and 7, half of the culture medium was replaced with fresh IL-2-containing medium. After approximately eleven days of culture, CD4+ T cells were isolated by negative selection using the EasySep CD4+ T cell isolation kit. Ficoll-Paque Plus gradient centrifugation was used to isolate PBMCs from whole blood, and the isolated PBMCs were then either used fresh or cryopreserved at -140C. Each culture condition was generally run in triplicate wells.

Worth noting for this clonotype: Its recognized antigen is unknown. Base quality data are lacking; no much larger clone is found one base away.

The TCR originated in a human donor who had recovered from COVID-19. The sequencing sample was made of CD4+ T cells from blood, cultured in vitro.

DNA sequence: TGCAGTGCTAGAGCTATACAGGGGGCCGACACTGAAGCTTTCTTT. This codes for CSARAIQGADTEAFF. The chain joins TRBV20-1 to TRBJ1-1; 9 central bases correspond to TRBD1. As encoded in the germline V gene (reference sequence), CDR1 is DFQATT while CDR2 is SNEGSKA. The V end gives up 1 base and the J end 3 bases, leaving 6 bases in the junction not matched to a gene. The CDR3 contains 15 residues, cysteine and phenylalanine counted. Left in the record is the CDR3 DNA by itself, 45 bases read in frame from the first base.